This T cell receptor beta chain was documented in a study of blood T cell repertoires in COVID-19. Overall study context: Acute and convalescent COVID-19 specimens originated in the United States, Italy and Spain. From T cells, B-cell-depleted T cells, or PBMCs came the material, which was cDNA or gDNA.

Methods used by the authors: Researchers report that nucleated cell counts were estimated from reference gene primer amplification. Clones were sequenced by immunoSEQ multiplex PCR, and TCRdb holds only the in-frame ones, with some missing. V, J and clone size reflect that table, while D and trimming were determined from the DNA. The sample includes 120,000 to 150,000 clones, roughly 81% of them seen just once. This clone was seen only a few times. The CDR3 extends over 17 amino acids. The germline CDR1 and CDR2 sequences are MGHDK and SYGVNS. V was clipped by 6 bases and J by 3 bases, with 23 bases between them.

Sequenced sample: peripheral blood. This TCR derives from a human donor with acute or convalescent COVID-19. The donor label of this sample is uncertain. The gene calls are TRBV25-1 and TRBJ1-1; TRBD1 might be the D (6 bases). The chain's CDR3 is CASSGPGRREGDTEAFF. The CDR3 nucleotides read TGTGCCAGCAGCGGCCCCGGACGGAGAGAGGGGGACACTGAAGCTTTCTTT.